One sample yielded the 9 T cell receptor beta chains listed below, sequenced in a study of T-cell memory formation after mild COVID-19. TCRdb independently ran MiXCR on the 5' RACE reads; one entry per CDR3 protein. The sample has some 340,000 distinct CDR3 sequences; 13% are singletons. Sequenced sample: PBMCs or a T cell subset sorted from them (not recorded which). All receptors derive from a man younger than 35 who had mild COVID-19 (a few samples of this study predate the infection). Cell type and time point are not known.

Many counts were recorded for this clonotype. The V and J genes are TRBV5-1 and TRBJ2-1, with TRBD2 as a possible D gene (5 bases). Trimming removed 2 bases at V and 3 bases at J, with 9 bases between. This CDR3 spans 14 amino acids. The germline gives CDR1 SGHRS, CDR2 YFSETQ. The CDR3 loop reads CASSFYGNYNEQFF. The CDR3 region has the DNA TGCGCCAGCAGCTTCTACGGGAACTACAATGAGCAGTTCTTC.

The chain couples TRBV10-3 to TRBJ1-2; D unclear. Germline loops: CDR1 ENHRY, CDR2 SYGVKD. CDR3 length: 13 amino acids. V lost 10 bases to trimming and J lost 2 bases, with 14 bases between them. The CDR3 sequence: CATRPWQNYGYTF. The CDR3 nucleotides are TGTGCCACCCGCCCTTGGCAGAACTATGGCTACACCTTC.

This clonotype was recorded a few times. The chain recombines TRBV14 with TRBJ2-3; 11 nucleotides line up with TRBD2. CDR3 length equals 20 residues. V shed 1 base and J 0 bases; nucleotides not matched to a gene: 12. Looked up from germline, CDR1 is SGHDN and CDR2 is FVKESK. CDR3: CASSQAMGTSGTPSTDTQYF. In nucleotides, the CDR3 is TGTGCCAGCAGCCAAGCGATGGGGACTAGCGGTACCCCTAGCACAGATACGCAGTATTTT. The full variable domain, its missing parts supplied by reference TRBV14 and TRBJ2-3, is EAGVTQFPSHSVIEKGQTVTLRCDPISGHDNLYWYRRVMGKEIKFLLHFVKESKQDESGMPNNRFLAERTGGTYSTLKVQPAELEDSGVYFCASSQAMGTSGTPSTDTQYFGPGTRLTVL.

This clonotype was observed a handful of times. This rearrangement joins TRBV7-2 to TRBJ1-2, with D perhaps TRBD1 (6 bases). This CDR3 contains 15 residues. Trimming stripped 1 base from V and 2 bases from J, with 11 bases between. Germline CDR1 and CDR2: SGHTA and FQGNSA. This CDR3 is CASSLVVQGNYGYTF. CDR3 DNA sequence: TGTGCCAGCAGCTTAGTGGTACAGGGCAACTATGGCTACACCTTC. Variable domain in full (rest from reference TRBV7-2 and TRBJ1-2): GAGVSQSPSNKVTEKGKDVELRCDPISGHTALYWYRQSLGQGLEFLIYFQGNSAPDKSGLPSDRFSAERTGGSVSTLTIQRTQQEDSAVYLCASSLVVQGNYGYTFGSGTRLTVV.

This sequence joins TRBV18 and TRBJ1-6; D is unresolved. V shed 3 bases and J shed 8 bases, with 14 bases lying between them. From germline, CDR1 is KGHSH and CDR2 LQKENI. The length of the CDR3 is 15 residues. DNA for the CDR3: TGTGCCAGCTCACCGTCGCCACGCCGGGATTCACCCCTCCACTTT. It translates to CASSPSPRRDSPLHF.

This clonotype was seen a few times. V is TRBV7-6 and J is TRBJ1-2, with no clear D. The CDR3 has 15 amino acids. Germline CDR1 is SGHVS and CDR2 is FNYEAQ. V lost 2 bases and J lost 4, with 14 bases in between. Written as DNA, the CDR3 is TGTGCCAGCAGCTTAAATGTAGGCAGCCCCTATGGCTACACCTTC. Encoded protein: CASSLNVGSPYGYTF.

This clonotype was seen many times. The chain couples TRBV7-2 to TRBJ2-3; 7 positions agree with TRBD2. CDR3 length equals 16 residues. Germline values: CDR1 SGHTA, CDR2 FQGNSA. The J segment lost 0 bases and the V segment lost 7 bases, leaving 10 bases of the junction unmatched. The CDR3 here is CASTPRGRGSTDTQYF. The CDR3 nucleotides read TGTGCCAGCACCCCCCGAGGGCGGGGGAGCACAGATACGCAGTATTTT.

The chain couples TRBV15 to TRBJ1-1; 7 positions agree with TRBD1. The CDR3 covers 16 residues. Germline V gene data show CDR1 as LNHNV and CDR2 as YYDKDF (reference sequence). V dropped 4 bases and J dropped 1; count of bases not matched to a gene: 9. CDR3 loop: CATSTKRQGRNTEAFF. The CDR3 nucleotides read TGTGCCACCAGCACGAAGAGACAGGGTCGGAACACTGAAGCTTTCTTT.

This chain links TRBV5-1 with TRBJ1-6; D is uncertain. CDR3 length equals 17 residues. The ends were cut back, 4 bases at V and 3 bases at J, with 17 bases in the middle. CDR1 and CDR2 (germline): SGHRS, YFSETQ. CDR3 DNA sequence: TGCGCCAGCAGCCCGGCCTCGGGGAGCGACTATAATTCACCCCTCCACTTT. Amino acid sequence: CASSPASGSDYNSPLHF.